This T cell receptor beta chain appears in the sequencing data of a study of blood T cell repertoires in COVID-19. Per the authors' pipeline: Researchers report that nucleated cell counts were estimated from reference gene primer amplification. The assay was immunoSEQ multiplex PCR, and TCRdb's table has in-frame clones only and misses some. D and trimming were read from the DNA, whereas the V and J calls and clone size are those reported in that table. The sample contains hundreds of thousands of clones, roughly 86% of which appear only once. The TCR originated in a woman between 25 and 40 years old who had recovered from COVID-19. The sample comprised peripheral blood.

CDR3: CASSLDRNNEQFF. DNA of the CDR3: TGTGCCAGCAGCTTAGACAGAAACAATGAGCAGTTCTTC. The chain uses TRBV7-8 and TRBJ2-1; D gene ambiguous. Germline CDR1 SGHVS, CDR2 FQNEAQ. V gave up 1 base and J gave up 5 bases, with 6 bases separating them. The length of the CDR3 is 13 residues.